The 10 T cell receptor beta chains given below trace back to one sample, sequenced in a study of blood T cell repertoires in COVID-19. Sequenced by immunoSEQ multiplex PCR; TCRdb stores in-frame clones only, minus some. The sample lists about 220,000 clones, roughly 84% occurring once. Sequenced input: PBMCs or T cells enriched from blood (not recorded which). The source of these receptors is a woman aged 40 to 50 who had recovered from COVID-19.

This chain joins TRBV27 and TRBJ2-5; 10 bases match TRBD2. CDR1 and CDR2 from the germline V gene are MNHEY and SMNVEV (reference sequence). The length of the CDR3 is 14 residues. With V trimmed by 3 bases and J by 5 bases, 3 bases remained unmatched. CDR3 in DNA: TGTGCCAGCAGTTTCGGGACTAGCGTGGAGACCCAGTACTTC. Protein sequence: CASSFGTSVETQYF.

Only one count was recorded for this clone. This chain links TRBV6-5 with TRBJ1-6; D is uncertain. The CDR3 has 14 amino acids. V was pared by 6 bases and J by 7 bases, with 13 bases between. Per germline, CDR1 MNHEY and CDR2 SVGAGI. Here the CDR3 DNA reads TGTGCCAGCAGCCGGCGGGTGCAGAATTCACCCCTCCACTTT. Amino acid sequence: CASSRRVQNSPLHF.

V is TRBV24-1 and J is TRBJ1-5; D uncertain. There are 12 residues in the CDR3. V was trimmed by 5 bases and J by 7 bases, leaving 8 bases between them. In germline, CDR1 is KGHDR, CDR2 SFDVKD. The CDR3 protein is CATSGIGQPQHF. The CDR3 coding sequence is TGTGCCACCAGTGGGATCGGGCAGCCCCAGCATTTT.

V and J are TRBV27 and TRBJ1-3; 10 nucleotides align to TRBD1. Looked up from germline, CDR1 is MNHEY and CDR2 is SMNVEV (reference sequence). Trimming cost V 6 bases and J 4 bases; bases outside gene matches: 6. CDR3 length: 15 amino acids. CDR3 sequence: CASSRQGAQGNTIYF. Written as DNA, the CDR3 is TGTGCCAGCAGCCGACAGGGGGCGCAGGGAAACACCATATATTTT.

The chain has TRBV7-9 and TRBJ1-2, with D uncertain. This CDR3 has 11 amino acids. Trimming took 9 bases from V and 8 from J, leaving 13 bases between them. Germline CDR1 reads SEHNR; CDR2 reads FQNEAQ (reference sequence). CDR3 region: CASGRSSGYTF. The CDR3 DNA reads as TGTGCCAGTGGCAGATCGTCCGGCTACACCTTC.

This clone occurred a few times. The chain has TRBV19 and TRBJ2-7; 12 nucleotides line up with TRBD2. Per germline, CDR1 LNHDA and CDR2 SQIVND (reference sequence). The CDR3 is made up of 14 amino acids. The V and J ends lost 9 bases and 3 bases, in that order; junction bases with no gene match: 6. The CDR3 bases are TGTGCCAGCTCCTCGGGACTAGCGGGCTACGAGCAGTACTTC. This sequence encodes CASSSGLAGYEQYF.

CDR3 sequence: CASSPYPKGALDTEAFF. The CDR3 region has the DNA TGTGCCAGCAGCCCTTATCCCAAGGGGGCGCTTGACACTGAAGCTTTCTTT. This rearrangement joins TRBV5-5 to TRBJ1-1; TRBD1 matches 7 bases. Germline V lookup: CDR1 SGHKS, CDR2 YYEKEE (reference sequence). V shed 4 bases and J 3 bases; nucleotides not matched to a gene: 15. The CDR3 spans 17 residues. Using reference TRBV5-5 and TRBJ1-1 for the parts outside the CDR3, the full variable domain is DAGVTQSPTHLIKTRGQQVTLRCSPISGHKSVSWYQQVLGQGPQFIFQYYEKEERGRGNFPDRFSARQFPNYSSELNVNALLLGDSALYLCASSPYPKGALDTEAFFGQGTRLTVV.

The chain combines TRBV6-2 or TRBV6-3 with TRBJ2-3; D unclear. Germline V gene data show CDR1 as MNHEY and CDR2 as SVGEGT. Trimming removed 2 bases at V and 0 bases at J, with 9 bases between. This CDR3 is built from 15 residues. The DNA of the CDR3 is TGTGCCAGCAGTTACGAGTATAGCAGCACAGATACGCAGTATTTT. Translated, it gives CASSYEYSSTDTQYF.

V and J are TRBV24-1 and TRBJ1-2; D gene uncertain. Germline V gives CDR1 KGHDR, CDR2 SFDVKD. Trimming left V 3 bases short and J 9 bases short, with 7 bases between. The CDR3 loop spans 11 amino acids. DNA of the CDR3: TGTGCCACCAGTGATCGGTTTAGCTACACCTTC. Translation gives CATSDRFSYTF.

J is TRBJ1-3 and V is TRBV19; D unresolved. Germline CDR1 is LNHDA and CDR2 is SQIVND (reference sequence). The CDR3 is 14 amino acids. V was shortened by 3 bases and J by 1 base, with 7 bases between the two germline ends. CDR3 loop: CASSISESGNTIYF. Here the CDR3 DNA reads TGTGCCAGTAGTATCTCCGAGTCTGGAAACACCATATATTTT.